This T cell receptor beta chain derives from a study of cytomegalovirus exposure and HLA in healthy donors listed by TCRdb under 2017. Background for the entire study: An earlier analysis of 587 of the donors reported about 280 Gb of sequence data and 117 million unique TCR beta sequences obtained from around 170 million T cells. HLA typing included class I and class II loci at four-digit resolution. Of the approximately 400 genotyped donors, 75% to 85% were placed in the genetic ancestry cluster associated with self-reported Caucasian donors. Across 300 to 500 genotyped donors of the cohort, an average of roughly 250,000 unique TCR beta nucleotide sequences per donor were sequenced, and roughly a sixth of those sequences were non-productive. Using immunosequencing, the study profiled T cell repertoires from approximately 700 subjects and related those repertoires to cytomegalovirus serostatus. Besides the first cohort of around 700 subjects, a separate validation cohort made up of around 120 different subjects was used. To decide whether each TCR beta V gene segment behaved as functional or pseudogenic, an earlier analysis of nearly 600 of the donors relied on high-throughput TCR beta sequencing. About 5 DR-DQ haplotypes were handled as single units for association and clustering, since linkage in the cohort was strong. About 310 gigabases of sequencing data and approximately 85 million unique TCR sequences were included in an early release covering 550 to 800 HLA-typed donors. In the later analysis, no new phenotypic data were used to find candidate immune exposures; instead, reliance was placed on TCR beta sequences and their occurrence across donors. The aim of the study was to test whether cataloging public T cell receptors could identify signatures of past pathogen exposure. High-throughput TCR immunosequencing, statistical association of individual TCRs with disease status, and machine learning were combined to predict cytomegalovirus infection status. Donor age, sex, ethnicity and CMV serostatus were collected together with the repertoire data. Every repertoire in the discovery cohort had been generated on one and the same sequencing platform. The number of typed donors differed by locus: roughly 629-640 for A, B, C, DRB1 and DQB1; some 500 for DQA1; 600 to 610 for DPA1; and about 470 for DPB1. A later analysis re-examined previously published TCR beta repertoires from about 700 donors and added high-resolution HLA genotyping to investigate patterns of TCR occurrence. A later genetic analysis used genome-wide SNP genotypes for about 60% of the 666 donors, treating that subset as a discovery cohort. The full study reports these points: A later analysis associated about 16,000 TCR beta sequences with specific HLA alleles at a false discovery rate of 0.05. In vitro tests confirmed that three of the cytomegalovirus-associated TCR beta chains recognize cytomegalovirus antigens. Most TCR sequences were seen in very few donors, while some public TCRs were found in many individuals. The cohort was sequenced for TCR beta chains only, and without alpha or paired-chain data the features that could be detected were limited. The study gave a list of about 150 TCR beta chains associated with cytomegalovirus. The 87-base-pair reads could not distinguish some IMGT-functional V segments, including TRBV6-2 and TRBV6-3, so those segments were excluded. In a later analysis, several top co-occurrence clusters were reported to appear linked to parvovirus B19, influenza, CMV and Epstein-Barr virus. The only immune exposure information available for the cohort was CMV serostatus. According to a later analysis, TCR association rates differed among HLA loci, with DRB1 alleles showing the most associated TCRs and HLA-C alleles showing the fewest. Because counts were too low, fewer than 20 rarely observed V segments, including chromosome 9 orphons, were excluded from the earlier analysis of 587 of the donors. A cluster of highly shared sequence variants was judged likely to be a technical artifact of the sequencing pipeline. When HLA alleles, especially DR and DQ, strongly co-occurred, TCR associations were difficult to assign to individual alleles. The classifier was reported to diagnose cytomegalovirus status with high specificity and sensitivity in both the original cohort and the validation cohort. An earlier analysis of approximately 590 of the donors showed that most TCR beta V segments appeared in productive rearrangements either about 90% or about 30% of the time, which broadly matched IMGT annotations. HLA typing was unavailable for some donors at each locus, so association tests used only the typed subset. According to a later analysis, most CMV-associated TCR beta chains appeared to be HLA-restricted, and the HLA associations seemed to be driven largely by CMV exposure. Sequencing depth was assumed to be roughly uniform across donors in the presence/absence analyses, though that assumption may not hold. Linkage disequilibrium might explain the correlated functional status among segregating V segments, but an unknown experimental factor could not be ruled out. An association between a missense DCLRE1C variant and V-gene and J-gene trimming of TCR beta chains was found in a later genetic analysis and replicated in an independent cohort. A later analysis found that HLA-associated TCR beta chains were more clonally expanded and had lower generation probabilities than equally common non-associated chains. A further reported finding was that TCR beta sequences accurately predicted the HLA-A and HLA-B alleles for most subjects in the first cohort. It was suggested by the authors that the approach could potentially be generalized to other disease states and immunological phenotypes. In a later genetic analysis, fewer N-insertions in productive TCRs were reported among donors in an Asian-associated ancestry cluster than the roughly 640-donor mean.

CDR1 and CDR2, looked up from the germline V gene (reference sequence), are MNHNY and SVGAGI. CDR3 length: 14 amino acids, cysteine to phenylalanine. Kept here is only the CDR3 DNA, which spans 42 bases and is read in frame from base 1. A distance of 13 bases separates the germline ends of V and J, which lose 4 bases and 5 bases respectively. Libraries were constructed by the immunoSEQ multiplex PCR assay. The multiplex PCR relied on a mix of 60 forward primers for TCR Vbeta segments and 13 reverse primers for TCR Jbeta segments. Amplification of the CDR3 region of rearranged TCR beta genes was performed with a multiplex PCR assay on genomic DNA. The Illumina HiSeq System was used to sequence the amplified TCR beta libraries as 87-base-pair reads. The published analysis was carried out like this. A later analysis counted about 80 million unique TCR beta chains across the roughly 700 repertoires, and approximately 11 million of these chains were shared by at least two donors. A nearest-neighbor algorithm error-corrected the raw reads and collapsed the reads into unique sequences, merging closely related sequences to remove PCR and sequencing errors. To assign V, D and J gene segments, CDR3 sequences were aligned to IMGT reference sequences. For a sequence to be retained, a match of at least six nucleotides was required to both a V gene segment and a J gene segment. A rearrangement was called productive if the CDR3 had no stop codons and remained in frame with V and J, and every other rearrangement was called non-productive. Following IMGT convention, CDR3 was defined as the stretch from the second conserved V-encoded cysteine to the conserved J-encoded phenylalanine. Sequences without an unambiguous match to a single V gene segment were excluded from the earlier analysis of about 640 of the donors. An earlier analysis of a few hundred of the donors classified V segments as functional when productive rearrangements were above 56.7% and as segregating when the standard deviation between donors was above 5%. A statistical classification framework was built to diagnose cytomegalovirus status from the catalog of TCR beta chain sequences. In a later analysis, V and J genes were assigned by comparing TCR nucleotide sequences against IMGT/GENE-DB human TR gene sequences. A later analysis assigned CDR3 sequences and most-parsimonious VDJ recombination scenarios with the TCRdist pipeline. In a later analysis, each TCR beta chain was defined by its CDR3 amino acid sequence together with its V-gene family, and reads without a unique V-gene family were excluded. A later analysis removed 550 to 650 highly shared, low-generation-probability nucleotide sequences to deal with suspected cross-contamination and a sequencing artifact. For each public chain, a later analysis derived a clonal expansion index from normalized ranks of inferred template counts within each repertoire. In a later analysis, generation probabilities were computed with a VDJ recombination model fitted to out-of-frame rearrangements, and the resulting probabilities were checked against IGoR. In a later analysis, TCR-TCR, TCR-HLA and TCR-CMV co-occurrence was scored with hypergeometric tests, and a repertoire-size bias correction was applied to TCR pairs. In a later analysis, false discovery rates were estimated by permuting HLA or CMV assignments 20 times. In a later analysis, co-occurring TCRs were grouped using DBSCAN, with TCRdist sequence similarity added in when clustering inside HLA-allele-positive subsets. Co-occurrence clustering excluded repertoires with fewer than 30,000 or more than 120,000 public chains, plus five with anomalous nucleotide sharing. TCRdb provides this immuneACCESS table in a form limited to in-frame rearrangements. Some clones are lacking; in checked studies, under half of them reflect an unresolved V gene, and why the rest are absent is not known. From that table come the V and J calls and clone size; the DNA was used to work out D and trimming. The sample profile shows tens of thousands of clones; approximately 78% of them were found once. The ten top clones hold 1.5% to 2% of the sample.

The cohort comprised 666 healthy bone marrow donors. At the time of sampling, every cohort member was nominally healthy, though immune exposures that went unrecorded were likely present. The donor was CMV seronegative and belonged to the group of under 400 seronegative cohort members. A peripheral blood sample was collected from each donor, and TCR beta sequencing was performed on peripheral blood mononuclear cells. The Qiagen DNeasy Blood Extraction Kit was used to extract genomic DNA from the blood cell samples. About this clone itself: Its antigen remains undetermined. No much larger clone exists at a distance of one base, and base qualities are not known.

The chain joins TRBV6-6 to TRBJ2-3, and the D gene may be TRBD1, 5 bases matching. Sequencing was carried out using PBMCs. This clonotype was sampled from a man in his late teens or twenties in good health and CMV-seronegative. The CDR3 loop reads CASSLGQGEDTQYF. The nucleotides read TGTGCCAGCAGTTTAGGACAAGGAGAAGATACGCAGTATTTT.